These 5 T cell receptor beta chains originate from one sample sequenced in a study of T cells after yellow fever vaccination. TCRdb independently ran MiXCR on the 5' RACE reads; one entry per CDR3 protein. The sample lists 500,000 to 650,000 distinct CDR3 sequences, 9% to 15% occurring once. The source was PBMCs, collected on the day of the yellow fever booster vaccination. The receptors stem from a man aged 25 to 40 who received the YFV17D yellow fever vaccine.

The gene calls are TRBV20-1 and TRBJ1-6; D not resolved. The CDR3 length is 15 residues. The germline V gene encodes CDR1 DFQATT and CDR2 SNEGSKA (reference sequence). Trimming cost V 3 bases and J 0 bases, with 9 bases left between them. CDR3 in amino acids: CSASLGSSYNSPLHF. For the CDR3, the DNA is TGCAGTGCTAGTCTGGGGAGCTCCTATAATTCACCCCTCCACTTT.

This clonotype was detected a few times. The chain links TRBV5-4 to TRBJ2-1, with 8 bases identical to TRBD2. Per the germline V gene, CDR1 is SGHNT and CDR2 is YYREEE (reference sequence). Unmatched junction bases numbered 2, after V lost 1 base and J lost 2 bases. The CDR3 totals 15 residues. The CDR3 sequence is CASSLRAGAYNEQFF. As DNA, the CDR3 is TGTGCCAGCAGCTTGAGAGCGGGAGCCTACAATGAGCAGTTCTTC.

This clonotype was seen more than once but under ten times. The rearrangement joins TRBV5-1 to TRBJ2-2; no clear D. Trimming shortened V by 4 bases and J by 1 base, and 8 bases separated the two germline ends. The CDR3 totals 14 residues. CDR1 is SGHRS and CDR2 is YFSETQ in the germline V gene. CDR3 in amino acids: CASSPAKNTGELFF. The CDR3 bases are TGCGCCAGCAGCCCTGCTAAGAACACCGGGGAGCTGTTTTTT.

This clonotype was observed a few times. The CDR3 loop reads CASSASPGHRGTQYF. The CDR3 DNA follows: TGTGCCAGCAGCGCGAGCCCGGGCCACCGGGGGACCCAGTACTTC. V is TRBV9 and J is TRBJ2-5; a possible D gene is TRBD2 (5 bases). Germline V lookup: CDR1 SGDLS, CDR2 YYNGEE. Deletions cut 3 bases from V and 7 bases from J, with 19 bases between. CDR3 length: 15 amino acids.

The chain is built from TRBV7-2 and TRBJ1-3; D is unclear. The CDR3 has 16 residues. Trimming shortened V by 5 bases and J by 0 bases, and 14 bases separated the two germline ends. Per the germline V gene, CDR1 is SGHTA and CDR2 is FQGNSA. CDR3 bases: TGTGCCAGCAGCCCCCGGGATTTGATCTCTGGAAACACCATATATTTT. This gives the protein CASSPRDLISGNTIYF.